One and the same sample provided the 5 T cell receptor beta chains below, sequenced in a study of shared clonotypes between healthy human individuals. Libraries were prepared by immunoSEQ multiplex PCR; TCRdb keeps only in-frame clonotypes and omits some of them. The table has about 730,000 clones, 72% seen once. The sample comprised memory CD4+ T cells sorted from blood. Sample subset: CD45RA-negative fraction. The receptors stem from a woman under 40 in good health.

The genes are TRBV7-9 and TRBJ2-1, with D tentatively TRBD1 (6 bases). The CDR3 length is 13 residues. Germline V gene sequence: CDR1 SEHNR, CDR2 FQNEAQ (reference sequence). V shed 6 bases and J shed 7 bases, with 13 bases lying between them. The CDR3 here is CASRLTGANEQFF. The CDR3 coding sequence is TGTGCCAGCAGGTTGACAGGCGCAAATGAGCAGTTCTTC.

J is TRBJ2-5 and V is TRBV6-6; D is perhaps TRBD1 (5 bases). Germline-derived CDR1 and CDR2 are MNHNY and SVGAGI (reference sequence). There are 13 residues in the CDR3. Between the trimmed V and J ends, which lost 9 bases and 7 bases, there was a span of 18 bases. The CDR3 region has the DNA TGTGCCAGTGACAGCGCAGTAGAGTGGACCCAGTACTTC. As protein: CASDSAVEWTQYF.

This chain connects TRBV4-2 to TRBJ1-3, with 10 bases aligning to TRBD1. This CDR3 is built from 15 residues. V lost 3 bases to trimming and J lost 3 bases; unmatched junction nucleotides: 2. Germline V gene data show CDR1 as LGHNA and CDR2 as YNFKEQ. The chain's CDR3 is CASSHGTGDGNTIYF. The CDR3 DNA follows: TGTGCCAGCAGCCATGGGACAGGGGATGGAAACACCATATATTTT.

J is TRBJ1-5 and V is TRBV5-6, with D tentatively TRBD1 (6 bases). CDR1 and CDR2 (germline): SGHDT, YYEEEE. The CDR3 covers 13 residues. The ends were cut back, 3 bases at V and 6 bases at J, with 10 bases in the middle. The chain's CDR3 is CASSSTGAQPQHF. CDR3 coding DNA: TGTGCCAGCAGCTCAACGGGGGCTCAGCCCCAGCATTTT.

The V call is TRBV28, the J call TRBJ1-2, with D uncertain. V lost 4 bases and J lost 2, with 2 bases in between. Per germline, CDR1 MDHEN and CDR2 SYDVKM. The CDR3 is 11 residues long. The CDR3 nucleotides read TGTGCCAGCAGTTGGAACTATGGCTACACCTTC. It specifies CASSWNYGYTF.